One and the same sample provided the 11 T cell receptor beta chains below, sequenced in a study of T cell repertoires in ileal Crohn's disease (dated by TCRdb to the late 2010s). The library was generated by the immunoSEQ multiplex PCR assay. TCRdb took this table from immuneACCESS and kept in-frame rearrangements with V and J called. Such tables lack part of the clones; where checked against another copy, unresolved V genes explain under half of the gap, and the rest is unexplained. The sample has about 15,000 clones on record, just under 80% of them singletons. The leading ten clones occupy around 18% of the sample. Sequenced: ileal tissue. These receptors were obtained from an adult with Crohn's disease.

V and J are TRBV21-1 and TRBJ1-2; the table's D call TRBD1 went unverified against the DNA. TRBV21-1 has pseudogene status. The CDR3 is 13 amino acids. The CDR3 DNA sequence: TGTGCCAGCAGCAAAGGAGAAGACAAGGTCTACACCTTC. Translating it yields CASSKGEDKVYTF.

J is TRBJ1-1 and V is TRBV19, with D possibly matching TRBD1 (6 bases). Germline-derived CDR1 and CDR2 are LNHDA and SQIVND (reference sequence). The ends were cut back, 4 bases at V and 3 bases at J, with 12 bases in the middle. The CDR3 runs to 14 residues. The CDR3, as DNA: TGTGCCAGTAGTACTACAGGGTTTGACACTGAAGCTTTCTTT. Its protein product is CASSTTGFDTEAFF.

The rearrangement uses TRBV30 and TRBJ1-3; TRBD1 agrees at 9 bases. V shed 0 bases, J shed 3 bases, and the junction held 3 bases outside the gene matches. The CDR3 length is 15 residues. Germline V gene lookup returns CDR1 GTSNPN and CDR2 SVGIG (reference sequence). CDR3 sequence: CAWSVTGGFGNTIYF. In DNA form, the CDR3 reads TGTGCCTGGAGTGTAACAGGGGGCTTTGGAAACACCATATATTTT.

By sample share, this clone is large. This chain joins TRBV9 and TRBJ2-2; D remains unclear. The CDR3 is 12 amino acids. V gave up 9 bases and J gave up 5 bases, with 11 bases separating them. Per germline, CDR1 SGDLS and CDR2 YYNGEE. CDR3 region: CATSAKTGELFF. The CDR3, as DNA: TGTGCCACAAGCGCCAAAACCGGGGAGCTGTTTTTT.

The CDR3 DNA is TGCACCAGCAGCCCAACTCCTGGGGAACTAGCGGGACGAAACGAGCAGTACTTC. Translated, it gives CTSSPTPGELAGRNEQYF. The chain recombines TRBV1 with TRBJ2-7; no DNA check was done on the table's D call, TRBD2. TRBV1 is a pseudogene. The CDR3 sequence is 18 residues long.

CDR3 in amino acids: CASREFIGTSTETQYF. CDR3 DNA: TGTGCCAGCAGGGAGTTTATCGGGACTAGCACAGAGACCCAGTACTTC. This sequence joins TRBV27 and TRBJ2-5; 9 positions match TRBD2. The CDR3 sequence is 16 residues long. Germline CDR1 MNHEY, CDR2 SMNVEV (reference sequence). V lost 6 bases, J lost 4 bases, and 12 bases stayed unmatched.

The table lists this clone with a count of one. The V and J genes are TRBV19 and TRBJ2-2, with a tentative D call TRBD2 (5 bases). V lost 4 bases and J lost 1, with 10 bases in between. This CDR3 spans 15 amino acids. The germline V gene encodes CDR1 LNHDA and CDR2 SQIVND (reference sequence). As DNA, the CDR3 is TGTGCCAGTAGTAGGACTCAGAGGAACACCGGGGAGCTGTTTTTT. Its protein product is CASSRTQRNTGELFF.

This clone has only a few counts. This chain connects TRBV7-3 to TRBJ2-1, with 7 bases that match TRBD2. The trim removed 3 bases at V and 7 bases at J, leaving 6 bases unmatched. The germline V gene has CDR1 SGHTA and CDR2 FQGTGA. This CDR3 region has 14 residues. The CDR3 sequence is CASSFGGGLNEQFF. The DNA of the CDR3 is TGTGCCAGCAGCTTTGGCGGGGGTTTAAATGAGCAGTTCTTC.

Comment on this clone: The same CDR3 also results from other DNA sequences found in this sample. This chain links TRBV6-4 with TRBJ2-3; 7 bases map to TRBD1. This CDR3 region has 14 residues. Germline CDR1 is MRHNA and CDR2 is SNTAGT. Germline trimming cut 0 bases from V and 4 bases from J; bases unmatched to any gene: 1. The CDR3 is CASSDSGGADTQYF. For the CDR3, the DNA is TGTGCCAGCAGTGACTCAGGGGGCGCAGATACGCAGTATTTT.

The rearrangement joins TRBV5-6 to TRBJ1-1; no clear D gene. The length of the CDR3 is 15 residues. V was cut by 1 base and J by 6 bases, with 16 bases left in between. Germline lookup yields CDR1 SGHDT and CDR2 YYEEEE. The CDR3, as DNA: TGTGCCAGCAGCTTGTTCGGGGATACTTTGGCTGAAGCTTTCTTT. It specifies CASSLFGDTLAEAFF.

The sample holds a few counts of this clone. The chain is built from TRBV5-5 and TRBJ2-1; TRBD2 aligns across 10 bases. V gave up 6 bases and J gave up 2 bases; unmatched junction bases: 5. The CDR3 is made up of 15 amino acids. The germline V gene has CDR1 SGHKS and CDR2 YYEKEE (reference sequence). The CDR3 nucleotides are TGTGCCAGCACCCTAGCGGGGGACCCCTACAATGAGCAGTTCTTC. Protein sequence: CASTLAGDPYNEQFF.